These T cell receptor beta chains were read from a single sample in a study of shared clonotypes between healthy human individuals. Method: immunoSEQ multiplex PCR; TCRdb's copy keeps in-frame clones and lacks some. This table has a few million clones, 80% to 95% appearing once. The specimen was naive CD8+ T cells from PBMCs. Receptor source: a man aged 18 to 30 in good health. Some clones in this sample may be carry-over from other donors' samples. The CDR3 runs from the conserved cysteine through the conserved F or W. D genes are given only for firm matches. Part of the rows lack a size; the others show once, few, many or a class for expanded clones.

CASSLTGYEQYF	TGTGCCAGCAGTCTTACAGGTTACGAGCAGTACTTC	12	TRBJ2-7	TRBV7-9	-	-
CASSEGGGPEAFF	TGTGCCAGCAGCGAAGGGGGGGGCCCTGAAGCTTTCTTT	13	TRBJ1-1	TRBV9	-	once
CASSVGGTGQGYTF	TGTGCCAGCAGCGTGGGTGGGACAGGGCAGGGCTACACCTTC	14	TRBJ1-2	TRBV9	TRBD1	once
CASTGTGSYEQYF	TGTGCCAGCACCGGGACAGGGTCCTACGAGCAGTACTTC	13	TRBJ2-7	TRBV28	TRBD1	-
CASSSWTSGRSHEQYF	TGTGCCAGCAGCTCCTGGACTAGCGGGAGGTCGCACGAGCAGTACTTC	16	TRBJ2-7	TRBV5-6	TRBD2	-
CASSYLPGNGYTF	TGTGCCAGCAGTTACTTGCCAGGGAACGGCTACACCTTC	13	TRBJ1-2	TRBV6-5	-	-
CSVETGLSRPYEQYF	TGCAGCGTTGAAACGGGACTAAGTAGGCCCTACGAGCAGTACTTC	15	TRBJ2-7	TRBV29-1	TRBD2	-
CATSRAHSGPNQPQHF	TGTGCCACCAGCAGAGCACACTCGGGGCCCAATCAGCCCCAGCATTTT	16	TRBJ1-5	TRBV15	-	-
CASSWDNQETQYF	TGTGCCAGCAGCTGGGACAACCAAGAGACCCAGTACTTC	13	TRBJ2-5	TRBV27	-	-
CASSDRDTRTYEQYF	TGTGCCAGCAGCGACAGGGACACTCGGACCTACGAGCAGTACTTC	15	TRBJ2-7	TRBV7-9	TRBD1	-
CASSVAGPLGNEQFF	TGTGCCAGCAGCGTAGCAGGGCCCCTGGGGAATGAGCAGTTCTTC	15	TRBJ2-1	TRBV9	-	-
CASSWPLNNEQFF	TGTGCCAGCAGCTGGCCCCTAAACAATGAGCAGTTCTTC	13	TRBJ2-1	TRBV7-9	-	-
CAISGSGIPDTQYF	TGTGCCATCAGTGGTAGCGGGATCCCAGATACGCAGTATTTT	14	TRBJ2-3	TRBV10-3	TRBD2	-
CASSAGGAGYEQYF	TGTGCCAGCAGCGCCGGAGGGGCAGGCTACGAGCAGTACTTC	14	TRBJ2-7	TRBV9	-	-
CASSPLGGTSTGELFF	TGTGCCAGCAGCCCCCTAGGCGGGACTAGCACCGGGGAGCTGTTTTTT	16	TRBJ2-2	TRBV14	TRBD2	-
CASTISGTGDPYIGYTF	TGTGCCAGTACAATATCCGGGACAGGGGACCCATACATCGGCTACACCTTC	17	TRBJ1-2	TRBV28	TRBD1	-
CASSPPGQGVYEQYF	TGTGCCAGCAGCCCTCCGGGACAGGGGGTATACGAGCAGTACTTC	15	TRBJ2-7	TRBV9	TRBD1	-
CASSQDVIGTDTQYF	TGCGCCAGCAGCCAAGATGTCATTGGCACAGATACGCAGTATTTT	15	TRBJ2-3	TRBV4-3	-	-
CASSSYRQAGGYEQYF	TGTGCCAGCAGCTCCTACAGACAAGCGGGCGGATACGAGCAGTACTTC	16	TRBJ2-7	TRBV27	-	-
CSVEFVRDGSYNEQFF	TGCAGCGTTGAATTTGTTAGGGACGGGTCCTACAATGAGCAGTTCTTC	16	TRBJ2-1	TRBV29-1	-	-
CASRVLLRENGGFTQYF	TGTGCCAGCAGGGTCCTCTTGCGGGAGAATGGAGGGTTTACGCAGTATTTT	17	TRBJ2-3	TRBV28	TRBD2	-
CASSRQGNQPQHF	TGTGCCAGCAGCCGACAGGGAAATCAGCCCCAGCATTTT	13	TRBJ1-5	TRBV6-6	TRBD1	-
CASSLVRTPDEKLFF	TGTGCCAGCAGCTTAGTCAGGACACCCGATGAAAAACTGTTTTTT	15	TRBJ1-4	TRBV7-8	-	-
CATSRVTSGELFF	TGTGCCACCAGCAGAGTGACTAGCGGGGAGCTGTTTTTT	13	TRBJ2-2	TRBV15	-	-
CSVDLRQGIYNEQFF	TGCAGCGTTGACCTTAGGCAGGGGATTTACAATGAGCAGTTCTTC	15	TRBJ2-1	TRBV29-1	-	-
CASSPGQGTEAFF	TGTGCCAGCAGCCCCGGACAGGGCACTGAAGCTTTCTTT	13	TRBJ1-1	TRBV6-5	TRBD1	few
CASSFTLAGGDEQYF	TGTGCCAGCAGTTTTACCCTAGCGGGAGGGGACGAGCAGTACTTC	15	TRBJ2-7	TRBV27	TRBD2	-
CASSLARLAPYEQYF	TGCGCCAGCAGCTTGGCGAGACTAGCGCCCTACGAGCAGTACTTC	15	TRBJ2-7	TRBV5-1	TRBD2	-
CAWSVLGIDSPLHF	TGTGCCTGGAGTGTACTGGGTATTGATTCACCCCTCCACTTT	14	TRBJ1-6	TRBV30	-	-
CASSPGPGANTEAFF	TGTGCCAGCAGCCCTGGACCCGGGGCAAACACTGAAGCTTTCTTT	15	TRBJ1-1	TRBV11-2	-	-
CASRSTDGSSYNEQFF	TGCGCCAGCAGATCTACGGACGGGAGCTCCTACAATGAGCAGTTCTTC	16	TRBJ2-1	TRBV5-1	-	once
CASSLAPAGQKYF	TGTGCCAGCAGCTTAGCCCCGGCAGGACAAAAGTACTTC	13	TRBJ2-7	TRBV7-8	-	-
CASSAAGEQYF	TGCGCCAGCAGCGCCGCGGGAGAGCAGTACTTC	11	TRBJ2-7	TRBV5-1	-	-
CASSLGSAGEQYF	TGTGCCAGCAGCTTAGGGTCCGCGGGCGAGCAGTACTTC	13	TRBJ2-7	TRBV11-2	-	-
CASSSLGEQYF	TGTGCCAGTAGTAGCCTCGGGGAGCAGTACTTC	11	TRBJ2-7	TRBV19	-	-
CAMASGRSGAYNEQFF	TGTGCCATGGCTAGCGGGAGGTCCGGAGCATACAATGAGCAGTTCTTC	16	TRBJ2-1	TRBV10-3	TRBD2	-
CATSRERLSSNQPQHF	TGTGCCACCAGCAGAGAGAGACTGTCTAGCAATCAGCCCCAGCATTTT	16	TRBJ1-5	TRBV15	-	-
CSVDGGATEKLFF	TGCAGCGTTGACGGCGGGGCTACGGAAAAACTGTTTTTT	13	TRBJ1-4	TRBV29-1	-	-
CASSPDPTGQNTEAFF	TGCGCCAGCAGCCCCGACCCGACAGGGCAGAACACTGAAGCTTTCTTT	16	TRBJ1-1	TRBV4-3	TRBD1	-
CAWSPSPPTGGTSACTDTQYF	TGTGCCTGGAGTCCCAGCCCTCCGACAGGGGGGACTAGCGCATGCACAGATACGCAGTATTTT	21	TRBJ2-3	TRBV30	-	-
CASRRGDRGAEAFF	TGTGCCAGCAGGAGGGGCGACAGGGGAGCTGAAGCTTTCTTT	14	TRBJ1-1	TRBV9	TRBD1	-
CATRGLGYTF	TGTGCCACGCGGGGCCTTGGCTACACCTTC	10	TRBJ1-2	TRBV27	-	-
CASSQGRLSSYEQYF	TGCGCCAGCAGCCAAGGGCGGTTAAGCTCCTACGAGCAGTACTTC	15	TRBJ2-7	TRBV4-3	-	-
CASSLSATGGRETQYF	TGTGCCAGCAGTTTATCGGCAACAGGGGGCCGAGAGACCCAGTACTTC	16	TRBJ2-5	TRBV27	TRBD1	-
CASSYIPGKGTEAFF	TGTGCCAGCAGTTACATTCCGGGCAAGGGCACTGAAGCTTTCTTT	15	TRBJ1-1	TRBV6-6	-	-
CASSQLGDGGEQYF	TGCGCCAGCAGCCAACTGGGTGACGGGGGGGAGCAGTACTTC	14	TRBJ2-7	TRBV4-1	TRBD2	-
CASSVGQGGASYEQYF	TGTGCCAGCAGCGTAGGTCAAGGGGGGGCCTCCTACGAGCAGTACTTC	16	TRBJ2-7	TRBV9	-	-
CASSLETGPTDTQYF	TGCGCCAGCAGCTTGGAGACAGGACCCACAGATACGCAGTATTTT	15	TRBJ2-3	TRBV5-1	-	-
CASSRMGYSAEQFF	TGTGCCAGCAGTCGGATGGGGTACAGCGCTGAGCAGTTCTTC	14	TRBJ2-1	TRBV25-1	-	-
CASSQGATGADYYNEQFF	TGCGCCAGCAGCCAAGGGGCTACAGGGGCCGATTACTACAATGAGCAGTTCTTC	18	TRBJ2-1	TRBV4-3	TRBD1	-
CATRPRQGLLANTGELFF	TGTGCCACCAGACCTAGACAGGGTCTCCTTGCGAACACCGGGGAGCTGTTTTTT	18	TRBJ2-2	TRBV15	TRBD1	-
CASSLGRLGEQFF	TGTGCCAGCAGCTTAGGGCGGTTGGGTGAGCAGTTCTTC	13	TRBJ2-1	TRBV11-2	-	-
CASSFQDLYEQYF	TGTGCCAGCAGCTTCCAAGACCTCTACGAGCAGTACTTC	13	TRBJ2-7	TRBV13	-	-
CASSQGLLSSYEQYF	TGCGCCAGCAGCCAAGGACTTCTCAGCTCCTACGAGCAGTACTTC	15	TRBJ2-7	TRBV4-1	-	-
CASSSTSTYEQYF	TGTGCCAGCAGCTCGACCTCGACCTACGAGCAGTACTTC	13	TRBJ2-7	TRBV7-8	-	-